Listed here are 19 T cell receptor beta chains from one sample, sequenced in a study of cytomegalovirus exposure and HLA in healthy donors. The primer mix had 60 Vbeta and 13 Jbeta primers. Produced via immunoSEQ multiplex PCR; TCRdb's table is partial and in-frame only. Among about 83,000 clones listed, roughly 76% were seen once. Sequenced material: PBMCs. The receptors were gathered from a woman aged 25 to 39 in good health and CMV-seronegative.

The chain carries TRBV9 and TRBJ1-4, with D perhaps TRBD1 (5 bases). CDR1 and CDR2 (germline): SGDLS, YYNGEE. Trimming shortened V by 0 bases and J by 7 bases, and 13 bases separated the two germline ends. This CDR3 contains 15 residues. CDR3 region: CASSVGQGGIEKLFF. The DNA of the CDR3 is TGTGCCAGCAGCGTAGGGCAGGGAGGAATTGAAAAACTGTTTTTT.

The chain employs TRBV19 and TRBJ2-5, with 13 nucleotides matching TRBD2. Germline loops: CDR1 LNHDA, CDR2 SQIVND (reference sequence). This CDR3 is built from 16 residues. V lost 7 bases, J lost 5 bases, and 10 bases stayed unmatched. The CDR3 region is CASNEAGLAGVETQYF. The CDR3 DNA reads as TGTGCCAGTAATGAAGCTGGACTAGCGGGAGTTGAGACCCAGTACTTC.

The chain couples TRBV5-1 to TRBJ2-7, with D perhaps matching TRBD1 (6 bases). Germline CDR1 is SGHRS and CDR2 is YFSETQ. This CDR3 contains 14 residues. V lost 0 bases and J 5 bases, leaving 12 bases between the germline ends. CDR3 sequence: CASSLGIPGDEQYF. The CDR3 DNA reads as TGCGCCAGCAGCTTGGGTATCCCAGGGGACGAGCAGTACTTC.

The CDR3 here is CASSFWRNTEAFF. CDR3 in DNA: TGCGCCAGCAGCTTCTGGAGAAACACTGAAGCTTTCTTT. V is TRBV5-1 and J is TRBJ1-1; D unresolved. CDR3 length: 13 residues. Germline assignment: CDR1 SGHRS and CDR2 YFSETQ. V lost 2 bases and J 2 bases, leaving 7 bases between the germline ends. The entire variable domain, with the rest obtained from reference TRBV5-1 and TRBJ1-1, is as follows: KAGVTQTPRYLIKTRGQQVTLSCSPISGHRSVSWYQQTPGQGLQFLFEYFSETQRNKGNFPGRFSGRQFSNSRSEMNVSTLELGDSALYLCASSFWRNTEAFFGQGTRLTVV.

The J gene is TRBJ2-7, the V gene TRBV19; D is perhaps TRBD1 (5 bases). Germline CDR1 LNHDA, CDR2 SQIVND (reference sequence). V was cut by 8 bases and J by 2 bases, with 19 bases left in between. The CDR3 length is 15 residues. CDR3 bases: TGTGCCAGTCTTACTGAGGCAGGACAACCCTACGAGCAGTACTTC. Protein sequence: CASLTEAGQPYEQYF.

The CDR3 reads CASSDGAGPTDTQYF. The CDR3 coding sequence is TGTGCCAGCAGTGACGGCGCGGGACCCACAGATACGCAGTATTTT. The chain carries TRBV6-4 and TRBJ2-3; D is perhaps TRBD2 (6 bases). This CDR3 spans 15 amino acids. Germline-derived CDR1 and CDR2 are MRHNA and SNTAGT. V gave up 2 bases and J gave up 2 bases, with 11 bases separating them.

The chain couples TRBV5-1 to TRBJ1-1; D not resolved. Trimming left V 4 bases short and J 0 bases short, with 13 bases between. This CDR3 spans 15 amino acids. CDR1 SGHRS and CDR2 YFSETQ come from the germline V gene. The chain's CDR3 is CASSPGLNLNTEAFF. The CDR3 DNA reads TGCGCCAGCAGCCCGGGGTTAAACTTGAACACTGAAGCTTTCTTT.

This clone is a singleton in its sample. The genes are TRBV5-1 and TRBJ2-3, with D possibly matching TRBD2 (6 bases). Germline CDR1 reads SGHRS; CDR2 reads YFSETQ. The CDR3 sequence is 15 residues long. V dropped 5 bases and J dropped 2 bases, with 15 bases sitting between them. The CDR3 DNA sequence: TGCGCCAGCAGACCTCTCGGGAGTACCACAGATACGCAGTATTTT. Its protein product is CASRPLGSTTDTQYF.

CDR3: CASSPNLGGAPYNEQFF. The CDR3 DNA reads TGTGCCAGCAGCCCCAACCTGGGTGGGGCACCATACAATGAGCAGTTCTTC. This chain joins TRBV11-2 and TRBJ2-1, with a possible D match to TRBD1 (5 bases). The germline V and J ends were trimmed by 5 bases and 4 bases, with 21 bases remaining between them. CDR3 size: 17 residues. Germline V gene data show CDR1 as SGHAT and CDR2 as FQNNGV.

This chain connects TRBV2 to TRBJ1-5; D ambiguous. The CDR3 runs 12 residues. Germline V gene data show CDR1 as SNHLY and CDR2 as FYNNEI. V lost 6 bases and J lost 4, with 7 bases in between. The CDR3 protein is CASRAWNQPQHF. The CDR3, as DNA: TGTGCCAGCAGGGCTTGGAATCAGCCCCAGCATTTT. The full variable domain, its missing parts supplied by reference TRBV2 and TRBJ1-5, is EPEVTQTPSHQVTQMGQEVILRCVPISNHLYFYWYRQILGQKVEFLVSFYNNEISEKSEIFDDQFSVERPDGSNFTLKIRSTKLEDSAMYFCASRAWNQPQHFGDGTRLSIL.

The chain links TRBV6-5 to TRBJ2-1; D possibly corresponds to TRBD2 (5 bases). The CDR3 has 11 residues. Per the germline V gene, CDR1 is MNHEY and CDR2 is SVGAGI. V was shortened by 5 bases and J by 11 bases, with 10 bases between the two germline ends. The CDR3: CASSGGRKQFF. The CDR3 DNA is TGTGCCAGCAGTGGAGGTCGCAAGCAGTTCTTC.

In this sample, this clone turned up a few times. V is TRBV27 and J is TRBJ1-2, with 7 bases aligning to TRBD1. Germline assignment: CDR1 MNHEY and CDR2 SMNVEV (reference sequence). With V trimmed by 5 bases and J by 3 bases, 15 bases remained unmatched. CDR3 size: 17 residues. CDR3 in DNA: TGTGCCAGCAGTACCCGACAGGGCCCCCAAGTCCACTATGGCTACACCTTC. Amino acids: CASSTRQGPQVHYGYTF.

This chain uses TRBV7-3 with TRBJ1-1, with 8 nucleotides matching TRBD1. The CDR3 contains 16 residues. Germline CDR1 is SGHTA and CDR2 is FQGTGA. The junction had 14 bases not matched to a gene; V was cut back by 6 bases and J by 5 bases. CDR3 residues: CASSISLGQGGTEAFF. CDR3 coding DNA: TGTGCCAGCAGTATCTCCTTAGGACAGGGAGGTACTGAAGCTTTCTTT.

The V call is TRBV28, the J call TRBJ2-5; the D is unclear. This CDR3 has 15 amino acids. Germline assignment: CDR1 MDHEN and CDR2 SYDVKM. V was pared by 8 bases and J by 5 bases, with 21 bases between. The CDR3 reads CASQVRLGPRETQYF. The CDR3, as DNA: TGTGCCAGCCAAGTACGGTTGGGTCCGAGGGAGACCCAGTACTTC.

This clone was found a few times. The chain carries TRBV7-2 and TRBJ2-2; 7 positions agree with TRBD2. This CDR3 has 15 amino acids. V trimming: 1 base; J trimming: 6 bases; junction bases outside the gene matches: 5. Germline V CDR1 and CDR2: SGHTA, FQGNSA. CDR3 region: CASSLVRGRSGELFF. DNA for the CDR3: TGTGCCAGCAGCTTAGTGCGGGGGAGGTCCGGGGAGCTGTTTTTT.

The chain couples TRBV5-1 to TRBJ2-5; perhaps TRBD2 as D (5 bases). Germline CDR1 and CDR2: SGHRS and YFSETQ. This CDR3 is built from 14 residues. V shed 4 bases and J shed 11 bases, with 21 bases lying between them. The CDR3 protein is CASSRDRGVGEQYF. The CDR3 DNA reads as TGCGCCAGCAGCCGGGATCGGGGAGTCGGAGAGCAGTACTTC.

This clone showed up just a few times. This rearrangement joins TRBV10-3 to TRBJ2-1, with a weak D call TRBD1 (6 bases). Trimming shortened V by 3 bases and J by 12 bases, and 12 bases separated the two germline ends. The CDR3 covers 12 residues. CDR1 ENHRY and CDR2 SYGVKD come from the germline V gene. DNA for the CDR3: TGTGCCATCAGTGAAGGACAGCCAGCGCAGTTCTTC. This codes for CAISEGQPAQFF.

The rearrangement joins TRBV29-1 to TRBJ2-1; 8 bases agree with TRBD1. Germline-derived CDR1 and CDR2 are SQVTM and ANQGSEA. This CDR3 spans 15 amino acids. J was trimmed by 5 bases and V by 7 bases; bases with no gene match: 13. CDR3: CSEPFRGRRNNEQFF. CDR3 sequence (DNA): TGCAGCGAACCTTTCAGGGGGCGTCGTAACAATGAGCAGTTCTTC.

The chain is built from TRBV28 and TRBJ2-7, with 13 bases fitting TRBD2. CDR1 is MDHEN and CDR2 is SYDVKM in the germline V gene. This CDR3 contains 20 residues. V lost 4 bases and J lost 0; bases outside the gene matches: 15. The CDR3 sequence: CASSWVPLTSGRKSSYEQYF. The CDR3 DNA follows: TGTGCCAGCAGTTGGGTCCCCTTGACTAGCGGGAGGAAGAGCTCCTACGAGCAGTACTTC.